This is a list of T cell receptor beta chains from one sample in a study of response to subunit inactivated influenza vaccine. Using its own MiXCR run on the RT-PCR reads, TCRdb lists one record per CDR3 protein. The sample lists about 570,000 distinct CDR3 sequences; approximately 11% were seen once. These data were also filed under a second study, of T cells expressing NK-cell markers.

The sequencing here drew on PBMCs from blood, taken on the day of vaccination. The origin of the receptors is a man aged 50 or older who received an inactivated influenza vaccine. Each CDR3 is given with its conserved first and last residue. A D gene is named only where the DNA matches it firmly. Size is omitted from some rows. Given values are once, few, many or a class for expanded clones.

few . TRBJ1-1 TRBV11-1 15 TGTGCCAGCAGTCGTATGGAGGATGCGGACACTGAAGCTTTCTTT CASSRMEDADTEAFF
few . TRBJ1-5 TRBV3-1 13 TGTGCCAGCAGCCCTCCGGGGAAAGAGCCCCAGCATTTT CASSPPGKEPQHF
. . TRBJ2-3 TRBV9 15 TGTGCCAGCAACTTCGGACCGGGGAGCACAGATACGCAGTATTTT CASNFGPGSTDTQYF
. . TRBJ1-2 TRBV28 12 TGTGCCAGCAGTCCTGGGGTAGCTGGCTACACCTTC CASSPGVAGYTF
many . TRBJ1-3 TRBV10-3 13 TGTGCCATCAATGGCAACTCTGGAAACACCATATATTTT CAINGNSGNTIYF
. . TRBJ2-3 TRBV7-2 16 TGTGCCAGCAGCTTAGCGCCCCGGTTGGTGCGAGATACGCAGTATTTT CASSLAPRLVRDTQYF
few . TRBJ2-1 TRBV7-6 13 TGTGCCAGCAGCTTAGCGGAGGGGGATGAGCAGTTCTTC CASSLAEGDEQFF
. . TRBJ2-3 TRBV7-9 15 TGTGCCAGCAGCCCGGTCGGGGCAAGCAGGAATACGCAGTATTTT CASSPVGASRNTQYF
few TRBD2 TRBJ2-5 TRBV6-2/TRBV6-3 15 TGTGCCAGCAGTTCCCTTAGCGGGAGAAGAGAGACCCAGTACTTC CASSSLSGRRETQYF
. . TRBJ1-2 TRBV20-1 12 TGCAGTGCTAGAATGGGCCCATATGGCTACACCTTC CSARMGPYGYTF
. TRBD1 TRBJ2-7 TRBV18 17 TGTGCCAGCTCACCTCCGGGACAGCTCAGAAGCTCCTACGAGCAGTACTTC CASSPPGQLRSSYEQYF
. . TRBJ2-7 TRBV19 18 TGTGCCAGTAGTTCCCCCCGACTAGGGGCTTACAGGGGCTACGAGCAGTACTTC CASSSPRLGAYRGYEQYF
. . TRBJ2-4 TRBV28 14 TGTGCCAGCAGTTGGTCAGGGGCCCAAAACATTCAGTACTTC CASSWSGAQNIQYF
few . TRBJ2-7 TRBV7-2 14 TGTGCCAGCAGCTTAGAGGCAACATCCTACGAGCAGTACTTC CASSLEATSYEQYF
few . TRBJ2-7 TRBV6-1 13 TGTGCCAGCACACCGGGAGTCTCCTACGAGCAGTACTTC CASTPGVSYEQYF
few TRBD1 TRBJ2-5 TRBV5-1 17 TGCGCCAGCAGCTCAGGGACAGGGCCAGCAGTGTGGGAGACCCAGTACTTC CASSSGTGPAVWETQYF
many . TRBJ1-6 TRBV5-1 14 TGCGCCAGCAGCTTGGGGGACCTTGGTTCACCCCTCCACTTT CASSLGDLGSPLHF
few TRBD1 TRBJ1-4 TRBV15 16 TGTGCCACCAGCGGCTTACCGGGACAGGGTAATGAAAAACTGTTTTTT CATSGLPGQGNEKLFF
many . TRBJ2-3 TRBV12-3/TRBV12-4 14 TGTGCCAGCAGCCTAACGGTTTCGGCAGATACGCAGTATTTT CASSLTVSADTQYF
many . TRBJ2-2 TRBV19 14 TGTGCCAGTAGTACTCTCCGAAACACCGGGGAGCTGTTTTTT CASSTLRNTGELFF
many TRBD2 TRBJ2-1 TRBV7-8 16 TGTGCCAGCAGCCAAAATAGCGGGGCCTCCTACAATGAGCAGTTCTTC CASSQNSGASYNEQFF
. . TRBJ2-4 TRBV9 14 TGTGCCAGCAGCCAAGGACAGGCCAAAAACATTCAGTACTTC CASSQGQAKNIQYF
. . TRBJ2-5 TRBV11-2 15 TGTGCCAGCAGCTCTAACGGGATCACCGGGGAGACCCAGTACTTC CASSSNGITGETQYF
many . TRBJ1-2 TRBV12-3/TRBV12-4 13 TGTGCCAGCACCCGAGGGAGGAACTATGGCTACACCTTC CASTRGRNYGYTF
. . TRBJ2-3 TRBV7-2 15 TGTGCCAGCAGCTTAGCTAGGGTGATCACAGATACGCAGTATTTT CASSLARVITDTQYF
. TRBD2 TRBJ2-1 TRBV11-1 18 TGTGCCAGCAGCCCCGGACTAGCGGGAGGCCCGGGTTACAATGAGCAGTTCTTC CASSPGLAGGPGYNEQFF
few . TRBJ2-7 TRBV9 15 TGTGCCAGCAGCGTAGGTCAGGGGGGAGCCTACGAGCAGTACTTC CASSVGQGGAYEQYF